These 10 T cell receptor beta chains were all obtained from the same sample, sequenced in a study of blood T cell repertoires in COVID-19. Repertoires were generated with immunoSEQ multiplex PCR, while TCRdb's copy carries only in-frame clones and drops some. The top ten hold around 2% of the sample, which has over 250,000 clones, 88% seen once. The material sequenced was PBMCs or T cells enriched from blood (not recorded which). These receptors came from a woman aged 60-75 years in a cohort exposed to, infected with or recovered from COVID-19 (not recorded which).

CDR3 region: CASSQELGLVTDTQYF. CDR3 DNA sequence: TGTGCCAGCAGCCAAGAGCTGGGACTAGTAACAGATACGCAGTATTTT. V is TRBV14 and J is TRBJ2-3; 8 bases are a match to TRBD2. CDR1 is SGHDN and CDR2 is FVKESK in the germline V gene. With 0 bases clipped from V and 3 bases from J, the junction kept 5 bases outside the gene matches. The CDR3 covers 16 residues.

This clone was found a few times. This chain connects TRBV6-5 to TRBJ2-2; D is uncertain. The germline V gene has CDR1 MNHEY and CDR2 SVGAGI. This CDR3 spans 13 amino acids. The CDR3 DNA sequence: TGTGTCCTAGACCTGGTTCTAGTCGGGGAGCTGTTTTTT. Protein: CVLDLVLVGELFF.

CDR3 nucleotides: TGCGCCAGCAGCCAAGATGGGGGGGAAGCCTACGAGCAGTACTTC. Its translation is CASSQDGGEAYEQYF. This chain connects TRBV4-1 to TRBJ2-7, with 7 bases that match TRBD2. Looked up from germline, CDR1 is MGHRA and CDR2 is YSYEKL. The CDR3 is 15 residues long. The V and J ends lost 0 bases and 2 bases, in that order; junction bases with no gene match: 4.

Here the CDR3 DNA reads TGCAGCGTGGAGGGTCCCTACAATGAGCAGTTCTTC. Residues: CSVEGPYNEQFF. The chain employs TRBV29-1 and TRBJ2-1, with a possible D match to TRBD2 (6 bases). Per the germline V gene, CDR1 is SQVTM and CDR2 is ANQGSEA. The CDR3 is 12 amino acids. The V end lost 6 bases, the J end lost 2 bases, and 8 bases lay between the germline ends.

This chain links TRBV19 with TRBJ2-7; 10 nucleotides agree with TRBD1. J was trimmed by 2 bases and V by 5 bases; bases with no gene match: 9. There are 16 residues in the CDR3. Germline CDR1 reads LNHDA; CDR2 reads SQIVND (reference sequence). This CDR3 is CASSRSRQGAPYEQYF. The CDR3 DNA reads as TGTGCCAGTAGTCGTTCCAGACAGGGGGCGCCCTACGAGCAGTACTTC.

The gene calls are TRBV6-6 and TRBJ1-1; TRBD1 agrees at 9 bases. The V and J ends lost 0 bases and 11 bases, in that order; junction bases with no gene match: 7. The CDR3 consists of 14 residues. Germline CDR1 MNHNY, CDR2 SVGAGI (reference sequence). The CDR3 sequence is CASSYSETGGRAFF. CDR3 nucleotides: TGTGCCAGCAGTTACTCGGAAACAGGGGGCAGGGCTTTCTTT.

The rearrangement joins TRBV11-2 to TRBJ1-4, with 8 bases matching TRBD1. V shed 0 bases, J shed 7 bases, and the junction held 1 base outside the gene matches. Looked up from germline, CDR1 is SGHAT and CDR2 is FQNNGV. CDR3 size: 14 residues. CDR3 bases: TGTGCCAGCAGCTTAGACAGGGGGCGTGAAAAACTGTTTTTT. Encoded protein: CASSLDRGREKLFF.

The chain employs TRBV28 and TRBJ1-1; the D gene is possibly TRBD1 (6 bases). Per germline, CDR1 MDHEN and CDR2 SYDVKM. Trimming removed 8 bases from V and 5 bases from J, with 15 bases in between. There are 13 residues in the CDR3. CDR3 region: CASLGGGRTEAFF. CDR3 nucleotides: TGTGCCAGCCTTGGCGGGGGCCGGACTGAAGCTTTCTTT.

This clone appeared a single time. The chain uses TRBV28 and TRBJ1-1; D gene unclear. Germline assignment: CDR1 MDHEN and CDR2 SYDVKM. The CDR3 consists of 16 residues. V dropped 5 bases and J dropped 1 base, with 17 bases sitting between them. CDR3 loop: CASSPSGLETNTEAFF. In nucleotides, the CDR3 is TGTGCCAGCAGTCCATCAGGACTGGAAACGAACACTGAAGCTTTCTTT.

The CDR3 sequence is CASSESRTDSNQPQHF. The CDR3 nucleotides are TGTGCCAGTAGTGAGTCGAGGACTGATAGCAATCAGCCCCAGCATTTT. J is TRBJ1-5 and V is TRBV19, with D hard to call. The germline V gene has CDR1 LNHDA and CDR2 SQIVND (reference sequence). Between the trimmed V and J ends, which lost 5 bases and 0 bases, there was a span of 14 bases. CDR3 size: 16 residues. The full variable domain, in which reference TRBV19 and TRBJ1-5 provide the parts outside the CDR3, is DGGITQSPKYLFRKEGQNVTLSCEQNLNHDAMYWYRQDPGQGLRLIYYSQIVNDFQKGDIAEGYSVSREKKESFPLTVTSAQKNPTAFYLCASSESRTDSNQPQHFGDGTRLSIL.